The present TCR beta chain was sequenced within a study of a mutant IDH1 vaccine in newly diagnosed glioma. The overall study: The earlier regimen, radiotherapy, temozolomide, or both, was most often both.

Described time point: week 11, during vaccination. The content of each vaccine dose was 300 ug of mutant IDH1 20-mer peptide, and topical imiquimod accompanied it. New IDH1-mutant, ATRX-lost WHO grade 3 or 4 astrocytomas occurred in donors. Looked up from germline, CDR1 is SNHLY and CDR2 is FYNNEI. V was cut by 6 bases and J by 4 bases, with 9 bases left in between. This CDR3 region has 12 residues. This clone showed up just a few times. What it recognizes is unknown. The protocol was immunoSEQ multiplex PCR, while the TCRdb copy is restricted to in-frame clones and leaves out a portion. The sample records fewer than 35,000 clones, nearly 90% being singletons.

The TCR sequence derives from a man between 18 and 35 years old with glioma. The chain has TRBV2 and TRBJ1-2, with D uncertain. Sequencing used PBMCs, obtained from a glioma patient whose treatment included an IDH1 peptide vaccine. The CDR3, as DNA: TGTGCCAGCAGCCGGCAGTCCTATGGCTACACCTTC. It yields the protein CASSRQSYGYTF.